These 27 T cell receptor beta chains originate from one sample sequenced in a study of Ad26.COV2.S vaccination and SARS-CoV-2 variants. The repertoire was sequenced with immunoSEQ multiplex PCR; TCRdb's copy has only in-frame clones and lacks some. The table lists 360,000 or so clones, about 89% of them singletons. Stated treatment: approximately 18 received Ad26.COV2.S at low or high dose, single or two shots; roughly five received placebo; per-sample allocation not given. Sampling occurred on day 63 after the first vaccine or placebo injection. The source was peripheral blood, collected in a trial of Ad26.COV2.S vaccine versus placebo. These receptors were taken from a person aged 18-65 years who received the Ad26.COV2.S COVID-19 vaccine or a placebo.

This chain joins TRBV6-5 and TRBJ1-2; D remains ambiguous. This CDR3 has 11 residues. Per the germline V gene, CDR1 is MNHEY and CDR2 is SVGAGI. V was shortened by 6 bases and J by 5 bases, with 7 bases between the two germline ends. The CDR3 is CASRRSYGYTF. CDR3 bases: TGTGCCAGCAGGAGAAGTTATGGCTACACCTTC.

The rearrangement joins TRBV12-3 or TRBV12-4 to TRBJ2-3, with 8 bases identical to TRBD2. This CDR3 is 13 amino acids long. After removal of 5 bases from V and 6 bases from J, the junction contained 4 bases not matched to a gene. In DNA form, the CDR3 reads TGTGCCAGCAGTCGGACTAGCCTGGATACGCAGTATTTT. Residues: CASSRTSLDTQYF.

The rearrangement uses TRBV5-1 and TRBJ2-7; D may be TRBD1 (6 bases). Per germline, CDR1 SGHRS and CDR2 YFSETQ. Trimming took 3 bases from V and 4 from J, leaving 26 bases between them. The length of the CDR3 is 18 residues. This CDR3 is CASSSGFRGRGPLYEQYF. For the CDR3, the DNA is TGCGCCAGCAGCTCCGGGTTCCGTGGCAGGGGACCTCTTTACGAGCAGTACTTC.

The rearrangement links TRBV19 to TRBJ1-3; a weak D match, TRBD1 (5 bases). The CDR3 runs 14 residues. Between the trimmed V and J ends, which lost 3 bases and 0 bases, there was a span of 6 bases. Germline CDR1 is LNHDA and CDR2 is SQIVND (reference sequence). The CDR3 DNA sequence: TGTGCCAGTAGTATCGGGGGCTCTGGAAACACCATATATTTT. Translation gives CASSIGGSGNTIYF.

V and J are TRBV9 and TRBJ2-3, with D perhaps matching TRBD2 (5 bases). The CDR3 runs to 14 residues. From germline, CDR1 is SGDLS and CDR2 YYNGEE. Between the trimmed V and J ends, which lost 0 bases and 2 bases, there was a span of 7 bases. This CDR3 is CASSVEAVTDTQYF. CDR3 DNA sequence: TGTGCCAGCAGCGTAGAAGCGGTCACAGATACGCAGTATTTT.

The CDR3 DNA is TGTGCCAGCAGCTCCGGACACGGGTGGGGGAACGGGGAGCTGTTTTTT. This sequence encodes CASSSGHGWGNGELFF. V and J are TRBV7-6 and TRBJ2-2, with D possibly called TRBD1 or TRBD2 (5 bases each). V lost 4 bases to trimming and J lost 7 bases, with 19 bases between them. This CDR3 is built from 16 residues. Looked up from germline, CDR1 is SGHVS and CDR2 is FNYEAQ.

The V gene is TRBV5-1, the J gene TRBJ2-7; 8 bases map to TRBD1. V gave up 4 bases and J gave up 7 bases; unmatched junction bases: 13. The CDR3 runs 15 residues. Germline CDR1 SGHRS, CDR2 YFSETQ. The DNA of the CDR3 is TGCGCCAGCAGCACCTACCCAGGGGGCGCGGGGGAGCAGTACTTC. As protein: CASSTYPGGAGEQYF.

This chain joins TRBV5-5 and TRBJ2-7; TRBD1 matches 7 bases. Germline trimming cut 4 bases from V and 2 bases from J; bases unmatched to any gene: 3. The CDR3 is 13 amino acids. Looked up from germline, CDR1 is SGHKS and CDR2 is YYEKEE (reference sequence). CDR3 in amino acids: CASSRQGAYEQYF. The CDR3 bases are TGTGCCAGCAGCCGACAGGGAGCCTACGAGCAGTACTTC.

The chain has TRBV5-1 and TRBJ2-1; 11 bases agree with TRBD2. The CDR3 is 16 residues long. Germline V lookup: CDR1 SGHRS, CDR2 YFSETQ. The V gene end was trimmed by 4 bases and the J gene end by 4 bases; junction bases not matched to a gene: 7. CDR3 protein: CASSETSGIGYNEQFF. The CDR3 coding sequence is TGCGCCAGCAGCGAGACTAGCGGGATAGGATACAATGAGCAGTTCTTC.

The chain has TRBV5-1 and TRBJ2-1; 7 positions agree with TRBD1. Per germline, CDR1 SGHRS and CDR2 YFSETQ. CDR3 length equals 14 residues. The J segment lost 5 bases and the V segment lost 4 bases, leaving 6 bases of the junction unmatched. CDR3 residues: CASSPRTGDNEQFF. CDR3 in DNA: TGCGCCAGCAGCCCGCGGACAGGAGACAATGAGCAGTTCTTC.

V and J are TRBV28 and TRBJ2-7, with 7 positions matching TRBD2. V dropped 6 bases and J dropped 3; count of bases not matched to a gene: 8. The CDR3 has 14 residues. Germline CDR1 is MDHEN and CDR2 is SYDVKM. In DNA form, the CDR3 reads TGTGCCAGCAGGGTTACCGGGGGGAGCTACGAGCAGTACTTC. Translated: CASRVTGGSYEQYF.

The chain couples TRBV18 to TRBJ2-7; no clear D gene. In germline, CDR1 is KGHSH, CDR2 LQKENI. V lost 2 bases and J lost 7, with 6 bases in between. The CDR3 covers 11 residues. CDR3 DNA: TGTGCCAGCTCACCAGGAGCGGAGCAGTACTTC. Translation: CASSPGAEQYF.

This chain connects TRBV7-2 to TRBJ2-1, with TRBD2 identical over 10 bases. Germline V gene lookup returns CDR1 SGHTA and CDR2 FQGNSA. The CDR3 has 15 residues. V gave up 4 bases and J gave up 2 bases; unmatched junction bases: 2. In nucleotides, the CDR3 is TGTGCCAGCAGCTCAGGACTAGCGGCCTACAATGAGCAGTTCTTC. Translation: CASSSGLAAYNEQFF.

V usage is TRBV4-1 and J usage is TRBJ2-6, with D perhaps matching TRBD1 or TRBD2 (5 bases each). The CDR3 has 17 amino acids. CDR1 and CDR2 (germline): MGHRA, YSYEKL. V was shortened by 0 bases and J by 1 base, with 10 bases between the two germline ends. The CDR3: CASSQDRGASGANVLTF. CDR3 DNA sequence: TGCGCCAGCAGCCAAGATAGGGGAGCTTCTGGGGCCAACGTCCTGACTTTC.

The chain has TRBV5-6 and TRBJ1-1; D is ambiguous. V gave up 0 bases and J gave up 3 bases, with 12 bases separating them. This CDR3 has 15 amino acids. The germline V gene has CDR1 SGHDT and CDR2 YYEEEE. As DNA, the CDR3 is TGTGCCAGCAGCTTGGAACACGACTGGGACACTGAAGCTTTCTTT. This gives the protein CASSLEHDWDTEAFF.

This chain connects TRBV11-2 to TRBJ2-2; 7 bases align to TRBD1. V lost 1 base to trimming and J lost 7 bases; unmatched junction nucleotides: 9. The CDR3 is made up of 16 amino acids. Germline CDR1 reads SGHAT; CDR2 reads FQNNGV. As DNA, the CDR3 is TGTGCCAGCAGCTTAGTTGTCAGGGGGTTGGTCGGGGAGCTGTTTTTT. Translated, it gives CASSLVVRGLVGELFF.

Written as DNA, the CDR3 is TGTGCCAGCAGCCCACCGGGACTAGCGGGGGCCGGGGAGCTGTTTTTT. Protein product: CASSPPGLAGAGELFF. The rearrangement links TRBV11-3 to TRBJ2-2; 14 bases align to TRBD2. V was pared by 5 bases and J by 6 bases, with 5 bases of the junction left unmatched. CDR1 is SGHNT and CDR2 is YENEEA in the germline V gene. The CDR3 consists of 16 residues.

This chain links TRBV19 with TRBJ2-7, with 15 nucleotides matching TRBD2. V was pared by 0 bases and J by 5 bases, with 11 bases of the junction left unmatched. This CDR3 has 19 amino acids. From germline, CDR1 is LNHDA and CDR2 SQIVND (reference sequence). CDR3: CASSIDRAGLAGGPHEQYF. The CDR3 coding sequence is TGTGCCAGTAGTATAGACCGCGCGGGACTAGCGGGAGGACCCCACGAGCAGTACTTC. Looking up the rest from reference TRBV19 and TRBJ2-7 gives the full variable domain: DGGITQSPKYLFRKEGQNVTLSCEQNLNHDAMYWYRQDPGQGLRLIYYSQIVNDFQKGDIAEGYSVSREKKESFPLTVTSAQKNPTAFYLCASSIDRAGLAGGPHEQYFGPGTRLTVT.

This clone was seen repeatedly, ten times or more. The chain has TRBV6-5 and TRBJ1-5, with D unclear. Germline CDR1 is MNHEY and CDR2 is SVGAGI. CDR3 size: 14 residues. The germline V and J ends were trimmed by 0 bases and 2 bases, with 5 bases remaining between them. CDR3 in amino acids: CASSYSAGNQPQHF. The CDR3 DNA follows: TGTGCCAGCAGTTACTCGGCTGGCAATCAGCCCCAGCATTTT.

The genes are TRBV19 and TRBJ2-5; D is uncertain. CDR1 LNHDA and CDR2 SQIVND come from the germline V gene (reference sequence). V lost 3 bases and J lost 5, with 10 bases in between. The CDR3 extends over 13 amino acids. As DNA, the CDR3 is TGTGCCAGTAGTATCACCCTTCGGGAGACCCAGTACTTC. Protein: CASSITLRETQYF.

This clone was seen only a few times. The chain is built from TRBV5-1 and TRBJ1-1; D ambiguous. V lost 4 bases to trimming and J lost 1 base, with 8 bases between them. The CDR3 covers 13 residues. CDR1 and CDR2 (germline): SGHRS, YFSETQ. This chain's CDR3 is CASSPYGNTEAFF. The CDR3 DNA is TGCGCCAGCAGCCCCTACGGGAACACTGAAGCTTTCTTT.

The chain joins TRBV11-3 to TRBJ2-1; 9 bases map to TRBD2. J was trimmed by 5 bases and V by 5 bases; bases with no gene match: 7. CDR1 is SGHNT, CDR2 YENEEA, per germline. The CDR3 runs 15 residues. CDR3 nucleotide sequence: TGTGCCAGCAGCCCATCAGCGGGAGGCCACAATGAGCAGTTCTTC. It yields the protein CASSPSAGGHNEQFF. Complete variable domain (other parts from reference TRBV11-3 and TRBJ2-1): EAGVVQSPRYKIIEKKQPVAFWCNPISGHNTLYWYLQNLGQGPELLIRYENEEAVDDSQLPKDRFSAERLKGVDSTLKIQPAELGDSAVYLCASSPSAGGHNEQFFGPGTRLTVL.

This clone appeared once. The CDR3 here is CASSLVGGTEKLFF. DNA for the CDR3: TGCGCCAGCAGCTTGGTTGGCGGGACAGAGAAACTGTTTTTT. This chain connects TRBV5-1 to TRBJ1-4; 7 bases map to TRBD1. The V and J ends lost 0 bases and 11 bases, in that order; junction bases with no gene match: 7. The CDR3 has 14 residues. Per the germline V gene, CDR1 is SGHRS and CDR2 is YFSETQ.

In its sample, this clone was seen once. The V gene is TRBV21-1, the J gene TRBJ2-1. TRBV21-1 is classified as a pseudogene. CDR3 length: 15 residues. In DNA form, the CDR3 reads TGTGCCAGCAGCACAGGGACCCGCTCCTACAATGAGCAGTTCTTC. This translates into CASSTGTRSYNEQFF.

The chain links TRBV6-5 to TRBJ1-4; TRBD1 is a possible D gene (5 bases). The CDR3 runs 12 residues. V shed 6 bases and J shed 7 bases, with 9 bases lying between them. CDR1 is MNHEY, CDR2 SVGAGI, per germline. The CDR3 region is CASRGPGEKLFF. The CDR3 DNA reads TGTGCCAGCAGGGGGCCCGGTGAAAAACTGTTTTTT.

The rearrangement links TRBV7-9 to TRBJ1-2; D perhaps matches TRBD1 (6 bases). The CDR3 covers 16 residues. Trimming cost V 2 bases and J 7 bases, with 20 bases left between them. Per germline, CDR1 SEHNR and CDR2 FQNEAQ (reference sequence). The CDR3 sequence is CASSLSSSGAGRGYTF. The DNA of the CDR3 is TGTGCCAGCAGCTTAAGTTCTTCGGGGGCAGGGCGTGGCTACACCTTC. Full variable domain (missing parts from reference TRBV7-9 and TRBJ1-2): DTGVSQNPRHKITKRGQNVTFRCDPISEHNRLYWYRQTLGQGPEFLTYFQNEAQLEKSRLLSDRFSAERPKGSFSTLEIQRTEQGDSAMYLCASSLSSSGAGRGYTFGSGTRLTVV.

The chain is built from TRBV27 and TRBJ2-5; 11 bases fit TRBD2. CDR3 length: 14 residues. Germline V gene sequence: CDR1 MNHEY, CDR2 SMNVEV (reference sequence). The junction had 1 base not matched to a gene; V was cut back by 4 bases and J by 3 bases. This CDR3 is CASSSLAGEETQYF. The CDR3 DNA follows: TGTGCCAGCAGTTCACTAGCGGGAGAAGAGACCCAGTACTTC.